This record covers a single TCR beta chain. This entry is derived from a study of blood T cell repertoires in COVID-19. Measured with immunoSEQ multiplex PCR; TCRdb has only the in-frame clones, and not every one. The sample shows some 250,000 clones, about 87% of them seen only once. Sequenced: peripheral blood. This receptor was taken from a woman in her seventies with active or convalescent COVID-19.

The CDR3 loop is CATSLTGRDTEAFF. Here the CDR3 DNA reads TGTGCCACCTCTCTGACAGGGAGAGACACTGAAGCTTTCTTT. The chain joins TRBV10-3 to TRBJ1-1; 7 nucleotides line up with TRBD1. From germline, CDR1 is ENHRY and CDR2 SYGVKD. The CDR3 loop spans 14 amino acids. After removal of 10 bases from V and 3 bases from J, the junction contained 11 bases not matched to a gene.